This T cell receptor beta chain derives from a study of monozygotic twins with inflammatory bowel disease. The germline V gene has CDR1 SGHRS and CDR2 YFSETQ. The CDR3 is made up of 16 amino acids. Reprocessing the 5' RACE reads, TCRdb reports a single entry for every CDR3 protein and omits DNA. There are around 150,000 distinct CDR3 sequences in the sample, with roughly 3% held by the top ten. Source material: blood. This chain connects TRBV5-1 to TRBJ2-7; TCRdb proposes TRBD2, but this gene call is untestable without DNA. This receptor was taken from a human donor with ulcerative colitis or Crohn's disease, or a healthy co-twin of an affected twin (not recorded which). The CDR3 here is CASSLLTSREGDEQYF.